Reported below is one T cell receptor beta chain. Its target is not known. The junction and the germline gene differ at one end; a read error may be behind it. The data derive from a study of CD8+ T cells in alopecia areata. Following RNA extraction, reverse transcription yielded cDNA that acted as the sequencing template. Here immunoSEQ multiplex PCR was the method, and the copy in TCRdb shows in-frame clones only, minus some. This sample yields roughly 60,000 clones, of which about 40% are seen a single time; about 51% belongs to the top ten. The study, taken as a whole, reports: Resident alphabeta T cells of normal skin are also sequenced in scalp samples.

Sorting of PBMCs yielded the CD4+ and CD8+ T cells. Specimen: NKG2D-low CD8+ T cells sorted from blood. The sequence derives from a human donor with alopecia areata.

The CDR3 bases are TGTGCCGGCAGCGCCCCGGGACACAAAGGCCCCTACCTGACTTTC. Translating gives CAGSAPGHKGPYLTF. The rearrangement links TRBV7-9 to TRBJ2-6; D perhaps matches TRBD1 (6 bases). The CDR3 loop spans 15 amino acids. Germline CDR1 SEHNR, CDR2 FQNEAQ (reference sequence).